This T cell receptor beta chain was sequenced in a study of blood T cells in healthy people across ages. Overall study results and limits: No conclusive comparison of naive versus antigen-experienced cells was possible with unsorted PBMCs.

It was with a sample-barcoded 5' primer and a J-beta primer mix that a second PCR of roughly 7 to 12 cycles was run. TCRdb re-derived calls from the 5' RACE reads in MiXCR, one entry per CDR3 protein. The data show roughly 500,000 distinct CDR3 sequences, with 25% to 30% seen just once and roughly 20% held by the top ten. About this clonotype itself: Its antigen remains unknown.

The CDR3 covers 13 residues. Germline lookup yields CDR1 DFQATT and CDR2 SNEGSKA (reference sequence). V dropped 5 bases and J dropped 0 bases, with 10 bases sitting between them. The clonotype comes from an older woman in good health. The sample was blood. The chain links TRBV20-1 to TRBJ1-2; D is unresolved. CDR3 residues: CSARPGSNYGYTF. Written as DNA, the CDR3 is TGCAGTGCTCGACCTGGATCTAACTATGGCTACACCTTC.